This T cell receptor beta chain was found in a study of T cell responses to AZD1222 COVID-19 vaccine. The CDR3 spans 14 residues. Trimming cost V 4 bases and J 2 bases, with 12 bases left between them. Germline values: CDR1 MNHEY, CDR2 SVGAGI. Only in-frame clones appear in the TCRdb table, and some are missing; sequencing was by immunoSEQ multiplex PCR. The profile shows 140,000 to 150,000 clones, approximately 85% of them singletons. This sequence was found in an adult in good health. The sample was peripheral blood, taken on day 0 of AZD1222 vaccination. The rearrangement joins TRBV6-5 to TRBJ2-7, with D perhaps matching TRBD1 (6 bases). The CDR3 reads CASSFWGRTYEQYF. The CDR3 DNA follows: TGTGCCAGCAGTTTCTGGGGGCGAACCTACGAGCAGTACTTC.